This TCR beta chain emerged from a study of CD8+ T cells in alopecia areata. Findings and limits, study-wide: Alopecia totalis/universalis scalp especially showed more expanded CD8+ clones than normal scalp. Scalp specimens additionally yield sequences from normal skin's resident alphabeta T cells.

Regarding this clone: Its antigen is unidentified.

After removal of 0 bases from V and 6 bases from J, the junction contained 8 bases not matched to a gene. Germline CDR1 is SGHRS and CDR2 is YFSETQ. The CDR3 covers 15 residues. RNA was isolated and reverse transcribed to cDNA, the sequencing template. TCRdb's copy holds only in-frame clones and misses some; the assay was immunoSEQ multiplex PCR. The data hold 120,000 or so clones, with roughly 50% observed a single time. Sampling of alopecia areata patients yielded lesional scalp punch biopsies as well as peripheral blood. Starting from PBMCs, sorting isolated CD4+ and CD8+ T cells. The clonotype comes from a human donor with alopecia areata. Source material: NKG2D-low CD8+ T cells sorted from blood. V is TRBV5-1 and J is TRBJ2-7, with 8 nucleotides matching TRBD1. The CDR3 here is CASSLVTGAFGEQYF. In DNA form, the CDR3 reads TGCGCCAGCAGCTTGGTGACAGGGGCGTTCGGCGAGCAGTACTTC.